These T cell receptor beta chains were read from a single sample in a study of T cells after yellow fever vaccination. TCRdb independently ran MiXCR on the 5' RACE reads; one entry per CDR3 protein. The sample records about 260,000 distinct CDR3 sequences, 13% being singletons. The specimen comprised CD4+ T cells sorted from PBMCs, sampled 45 days after the yellow fever booster vaccination. The receptors here all came from a man in his thirties or forties who received the YFV17D yellow fever vaccine. Both conserved end residues are part of each CDR3. A D gene is named only where the DNA matches it firmly. Size values are once, few and many counts, or a class for expanded clones, and some rows have none.

D: NA; J: TRBJ2-7; size: NA; V: TRBV20-1; DNA: TGCAGTGCAAAGAGGGGATCCTACGAGCAGTACTTC; CDR3: CSAKRGSYEQYF
D: TRBD2; J: TRBJ2-3; size: NA; V: TRBV5-1; DNA: TGCGCCAGCAGCTCCGAGGGCGGGAGGGCCACAGATACGCAGTATTTT; CDR3: CASSSEGGRATDTQYF
D: TRBD2; J: TRBJ2-3; size: few; V: TRBV12-3/TRBV12-4; DNA: TGTGCCAGCCGTGGACTAGCGGGAGGGCAGTATTTT; CDR3: CASRGLAGGQYF
D: NA; J: TRBJ2-1; size: few; V: TRBV5-1; DNA: TGCGCCAGCAGCTTGGGGCAGGGGTTTGGGGATGAGCAGTTCTTC; CDR3: CASSLGQGFGDEQFF
D: TRBD2; J: TRBJ2-7; size: once; V: TRBV19; DNA: TGTGCCAGTAGTATACGAACCTTAAATCCTAGCGGGAGGAACGGGTCCTACAAGCAGTACTTC; CDR3: CASSIRTLNPSGRNGSYKQYF
D: NA; J: TRBJ1-5; size: NA; V: TRBV12-3/TRBV12-4; DNA: TGTGCCAGCAGTCAAGGGGGTTCGTGGCAGCCCCAGCATTTT; CDR3: CASSQGGSWQPQHF
D: NA; J: TRBJ2-3; size: few; V: TRBV10-3; DNA: TGTGCCATCAGTGGGGGTCGAGGGAGAGTTGGCACAGATACGCAGTATTTT; CDR3: CAISGGRGRVGTDTQYF
D: NA; J: TRBJ2-2; size: NA; V: TRBV25-1; DNA: TGTGCCAGCAGTGGTGTAAACACCGGGGAGCTGTTTTTT; CDR3: CASSGVNTGELFF
D: TRBD1; J: TRBJ2-1; size: NA; V: TRBV5-1; DNA: TGCGCCAGCAGCAGCGGGACAGGGGTGGTTCTTGAGCAGTTCTTC; CDR3: CASSSGTGVVLEQFF
D: NA; J: TRBJ2-5; size: few; V: TRBV12-3/TRBV12-4; DNA: TGTGCCAGCAGTTTATTCCGAGAGACCCAGTACTTC; CDR3: CASSLFRETQYF
D: NA; J: TRBJ2-7; size: NA; V: TRBV4-3; DNA: TGCGCCAGCAGCCGTTCGACAGTATACGAGCAGTACTTC; CDR3: CASSRSTVYEQYF
D: NA; J: TRBJ1-1; size: NA; V: TRBV5-1; DNA: TGCGCCAGCAGGGCAGGCCAGAACACTGAAGCTTTCTTT; CDR3: CASRAGQNTEAFF
D: NA; J: TRBJ2-6; size: NA; V: TRBV5-1; DNA: TGCGCCAGCAGCTTGGGTGACACCGGGGCCAACGTCCTGACTTTC; CDR3: CASSLGDTGANVLTF
D: NA; J: TRBJ2-5; size: many; V: TRBV27; DNA: TGTGCCAGCAGTCGTCGGCCCCAAGAGACCCAGTACTTC; CDR3: CASSRRPQETQYF
D: TRBD1; J: TRBJ2-1; size: many; V: TRBV29-1; DNA: TGCAGCGTTGAAGATCTTTTTGGGACAGGGGGGTATGAGCAGTTCTTC; CDR3: CSVEDLFGTGGYEQFF
D: NA; J: TRBJ2-5; size: NA; V: TRBV15; DNA: TGTGCCACCAGCAGAGTGGGGAGCGGTGAAGAGACCCAGTACTTC; CDR3: CATSRVGSGEETQYF
D: NA; J: TRBJ1-5; size: few; V: TRBV20-1; DNA: TGCAGTGCTAGGGATACTACCAATCAGCCCCAGCATTTT; CDR3: CSARDTTNQPQHF
D: NA; J: TRBJ1-5; size: few; V: TRBV29-1; DNA: TGCAGCGTTCGGGGGGGTAGCAATCAGCCCCAGCATTTT; CDR3: CSVRGGSNQPQHF
D: NA; J: TRBJ1-5; size: NA; V: TRBV20-1; DNA: TGCAGTGCTAGAGCAGAGGGATCAAATTATCAGCCCCAGCATTTT; CDR3: CSARAEGSNYQPQHF
D: TRBD2; J: TRBJ2-7; size: NA; V: TRBV9; DNA: TGTGCCAGCAGCGCATATAGCGGGAGCTCCTACGAGCAGTACTTC; CDR3: CASSAYSGSSYEQYF
D: NA; J: TRBJ2-2; size: few; V: TRBV18; DNA: TGTGCCAGCTCACCTTTCCAGGGCGACGGGGAGCTGTTTTTT; CDR3: CASSPFQGDGELFF
D: TRBD1; J: TRBJ2-4; size: NA; V: TRBV12-3/TRBV12-4; DNA: TGTGCCAGCCTTCCGGGACAGGGAAACATTCAGTACTTC; CDR3: CASLPGQGNIQYF
D: TRBD1; J: TRBJ1-1; size: few; V: TRBV5-1; DNA: TGCGCCAGCAGCCGCGGACAGGGGGCCCTGAACACTGAAGCTTTCTTT; CDR3: CASSRGQGALNTEAFF
D: TRBD2; J: TRBJ2-1; size: few; V: TRBV20-1; DNA: TGCAGTGCTAGACCCGTTGCGGCTAGCGGGAGGGGGTACAATGAGCAGTTCTTC; CDR3: CSARPVAASGRGYNEQFF
D: NA; J: TRBJ2-7; size: NA; V: TRBV6-1; DNA: TGTGCCAGCATTGCAACAGGTCTTTCCTACGAGCAGTACTTC; CDR3: CASIATGLSYEQYF
D: TRBD1; J: TRBJ1-5; size: NA; V: TRBV5-4; DNA: TGTGCCAGCAGCGTGGACAGGTCGCTGCAGCCCCAGCATTTT; CDR3: CASSVDRSLQPQHF
D: NA; J: TRBJ2-7; size: NA; V: TRBV6-5; DNA: TGTGCCAGCAGTTACGGGCGCCGTAAAGGGGTGAGGTCCTACGAGCAGTACTTC; CDR3: CASSYGRRKGVRSYEQYF
D: TRBD1; J: TRBJ2-7; size: few; V: TRBV7-2; DNA: TGTGCCAGCAGCTTAGCGGACAGGGTCTCATCCGAGCAGTACTTC; CDR3: CASSLADRVSSEQYF
D: NA; J: TRBJ2-1; size: NA; V: TRBV6-4; DNA: TGTGCCAGCGGCCCGGGACTTGGTGAGCAGTTCTTC; CDR3: CASGPGLGEQFF
D: NA; J: TRBJ2-7; size: NA; V: TRBV15; DNA: TGTGCCACCAGCAGAGTTGCACAGGAGCGGTACTTC; CDR3: CATSRVAQERYF
D: NA; J: TRBJ2-7; size: few; V: TRBV2; DNA: TGTGCCAGCAGTGAAGGGACCCTTGGGGTTTACGAGCAGTACTTC; CDR3: CASSEGTLGVYEQYF
D: NA; J: TRBJ2-7; size: NA; V: TRBV6-2/TRBV6-3; DNA: TGTGCCAGCAGTTATGGCCGGGATATCGGCTACGAGCAGTACTTC; CDR3: CASSYGRDIGYEQYF
D: TRBD2; J: TRBJ2-1; size: NA; V: TRBV20-1; DNA: TGCAGTGCTAGCAGGGGTAGGAGAGGGCTAGGGACTAGCGGGAGACCGTTGGGGCACAATGAGCAGTTCTTC; CDR3: CSASRGRRGLGTSGRPLGHNEQFF
D: NA; J: TRBJ1-2; size: NA; V: TRBV5-6; DNA: TGTGCCAGCACCAGGACGGCGCTTAACTATGGCTACACCTTC; CDR3: CASTRTALNYGYTF
D: NA; J: TRBJ2-1; size: NA; V: TRBV3-1; DNA: TGTGCCAGCAGCCCCCTCGTCTACAATGAGCAGTTCTTC; CDR3: CASSPLVYNEQFF
D: NA; J: TRBJ1-1; size: NA; V: TRBV7-2; DNA: TGTGCCAGCAGCTTATTCGCCCTAACAGTGAACACTGAAGCTTTCTTT; CDR3: CASSLFALTVNTEAFF
D: NA; J: TRBJ2-5; size: few; V: TRBV30; DNA: TGTGCCTGGTCACAGGGGAGGGAAGAGACCCAGTACTTC; CDR3: CAWSQGREETQYF
D: NA; J: TRBJ2-1; size: NA; V: TRBV7-2; DNA: TGTGCCAGCAGCCCAAACCCGGGTAGCGGCTACAATGAGCAGTTCTTC; CDR3: CASSPNPGSGYNEQFF
D: NA; J: TRBJ2-7; size: few; V: TRBV5-1; DNA: TGCGCCAGCAGCCCAACGACAGGGAGGTTAGACGAGCAGTACTTC; CDR3: CASSPTTGRLDEQYF
D: NA; J: TRBJ2-1; size: few; V: TRBV20-1; DNA: TGCAGTGCTCTACCACGTTACAGGGACAATGAGCAGTTCTTC; CDR3: CSALPRYRDNEQFF
D: TRBD2; J: TRBJ2-3; size: many; V: TRBV20-1; DNA: TGCAGTGCTAGGGCAACTAGCGGGAGTTCAGATACGCAGTATTTT; CDR3: CSARATSGSSDTQYF
D: NA; J: TRBJ2-5; size: many; V: TRBV5-6; DNA: TGTGCCAGCAGCTGGGGGGAGACCCAGTACTTC; CDR3: CASSWGETQYF
D: NA; J: TRBJ1-4; size: NA; V: TRBV11-2; DNA: TGTGCCAGCAGCTTAGGGGGACAAACTAATGAAAAACTGTTTTTT; CDR3: CASSLGGQTNEKLFF